The 9 T cell receptor beta chains listed next were all sequenced from one sample in a study of regulatory T cells in long-lasting Graves disease. Sequencing libraries for TCR beta were prepared with iRepertoire HTBI primers and Arm-PCR of CDR3 regions. TCRdb re-derived calls from the multiplex PCR reads in MiXCR, one entry per CDR3 protein. Altogether 450,000 or so distinct CDR3 sequences are present, 20% to 25% being singletons, with the ten largest covering 7.8%. The time point: persistent/refractory GD, antithyroid drugs over 5 years with positive TRAb. Making the TCR library involved RNA that had been extracted from PBMCs. The specimen comprised peripheral blood mononuclear cells (PBMCs), sampled when the disease was refractory, from a patient treated with antithyroid drugs. The receptors stem from a female donor with Graves disease.

This clonotype was seen more than once but under ten times. The J gene is TRBJ2-2, the V gene TRBV20-1; D uncertain. Germline V lookup: CDR1 DFQATT, CDR2 SNEGSKA (reference sequence). Trimming stripped 0 bases from V and 0 bases from J, with 2 bases between. The CDR3 totals 13 residues. CDR3 sequence (DNA): TGCAGTGCTAGAGAACCGAACACCGGGGAGCTGTTTTTT. Protein: CSAREPNTGELFF.

Only a few counts were recorded for this clonotype. The V and J genes are TRBV5-5 and TRBJ2-4; 8 positions match TRBD1. This CDR3 region has 20 residues. Per germline, CDR1 SGHKS and CDR2 YYEKEE (reference sequence). Unmatched junction bases numbered 14, after V lost 0 bases and J lost 0 bases. The CDR3, as DNA: TGTGCCAGCAGCTTGGGGACAGGGCCTAGCGAGAGACTAGCCAAAAACATTCAGTACTTC. It codes for CASSLGTGPSERLAKNIQYF.

This clonotype appeared many times. The V call is TRBV27, the J call TRBJ2-7, with 7 bases aligning to TRBD1. V was clipped by 6 bases and J by 2 bases; unmatched bases: 16. Germline CDR1 and CDR2: MNHEY and SMNVEV (reference sequence). This CDR3 has 17 amino acids. The CDR3: CASSRTTGVQHTYEQYF. DNA for the CDR3: TGTGCCAGCAGCCGAACCACAGGGGTTCAACACACCTACGAGCAGTACTTC.

At least ten counts were recorded for this clonotype. This sequence joins TRBV27 and TRBJ2-4, with D tentatively TRBD1 or TRBD2 (5 bases each). The V end was cut by 4 bases, the J end by 0 bases, with 10 bases between. The germline gives CDR1 MNHEY, CDR2 SMNVEV (reference sequence). This CDR3 is built from 15 residues. CDR3 sequence: CASSSGTLAKNIQYF. In DNA, the CDR3 is TGTGCCAGCAGTTCTGGGACGCTAGCCAAAAACATTCAGTACTTC.

A few counts support this clonotype. This chain connects TRBV5-1 to TRBJ1-1; tentatively, D is TRBD1 (5 bases). V lost 5 bases to trimming and J lost 1 base, with 18 bases between them. CDR3 length: 16 residues. CDR1 is SGHRS and CDR2 is YFSETQ in the germline V gene. This CDR3 reads CASRGLAGLENTEAFF. DNA of the CDR3: TGCGCCAGCAGAGGATTGGCGGGGCTAGAGAACACTGAAGCTTTCTTT.

The chain uses TRBV29-1 and TRBJ1-1; D is unresolved. V dropped 2 bases and J dropped 4 bases, with 5 bases sitting between them. The germline gives CDR1 SQVTM, CDR2 ANQGSEA. This CDR3 is built from 11 residues. CDR3 coding DNA: TGCAGCGTTGAAAGTTGCACTGAAGCTTTCTTT. Amino acid sequence: CSVESCTEAFF.

A few counts support this clonotype. The chain uses TRBV10-3 and TRBJ1-6; no clear D gene. The CDR3 is made up of 17 amino acids. From germline, CDR1 is ENHRY and CDR2 SYGVKD. The V gene lost 0 bases and the J gene lost 0 bases, with 9 bases spanning the gap. The CDR3 region is CAISESGRSSYNSPLHF. The CDR3 bases are TGTGCCATCAGTGAGTCTGGCAGGAGCTCCTATAATTCACCCCTCCACTTT.

To note about this clonotype: A much larger clone is a single base away; this may be a read error. The gene calls are TRBV2 and TRBJ2-7, with TRBD1 matching 11 bases. The CDR3 sequence is 14 residues long. V dropped 11 bases and J dropped 5; count of bases not matched to a gene: 11. Germline V gives CDR1 SNHLY, CDR2 FYNNEI. This CDR3 reads CAGTSDRGLHEQYF. The CDR3 DNA follows: TGTGCCGGCACCTCGGACAGGGGGCTCCACGAGCAGTACTTC.

This clonotype was seen many times. The V gene is TRBV20-1, the J gene TRBJ2-5; 15 bases line up with TRBD2. The CDR3 loop spans 16 amino acids. CDR1 and CDR2 (germline): DFQATT, SNEGSKA (reference sequence). The J segment lost 0 bases and the V segment lost 5 bases, leaving 4 bases of the junction unmatched. The CDR3 loop reads CSAEGLAGGYQETQYF. In nucleotides, the CDR3 is TGCAGTGCTGAAGGACTAGCGGGAGGGTACCAAGAGACCCAGTACTTC.